This entry is about one TCR beta chain. TCRdb re-analysed the RT-PCR reads in MiXCR, keeping a single row per CDR3 protein. Among fewer than 30,000 distinct CDR3 sequences, over 7% were seen once, and the ten largest hold about 50%. The entry originates in a study of patients and donors after allogeneic stem cell transplantation. The CDR3 covers 13 residues. CDR1 KGHDR and CDR2 SFDVKD come from the germline V gene. V dropped 5 bases and J dropped 7; count of bases not matched to a gene: 3. The material sequenced was blood, either unsorted or a sorted T cell fraction (not recorded which). This chain links TRBV24-1 with TRBJ2-2, with TRBD2 matching 7 bases. The TCR comes from a human donor who was either an allogeneic HSCT recipient or a stem cell or donor lymphocyte infusion donor (not recorded which). It is not recorded whose cells these are; they may come from a transplant donor. As DNA, the CDR3 is TGTGCCACCAGTGGGGGGGGAGACGGGGAGCTGTTTTTT. The encoded protein is CATSGGGDGELFF.